This passage covers 20 T cell receptor beta chains from one sample sequenced in a study of blood T cells in healthy people across ages. A second PCR of roughly 7 to 11 cycles used a sample-barcoded 5' primer and a J-beta primer mix. Using its own MiXCR run on the 5' RACE reads, TCRdb lists one record per CDR3 protein. The data contain hundreds of thousands of distinct CDR3 sequences, about 30% of them singletons. Sequencing was performed on blood. These receptor sequences come from an elderly woman in good health.

This clonotype appeared a few times. J is TRBJ1-2 and V is TRBV3-1, with 7 bases lining up with TRBD1. With V trimmed by 4 bases and J by 5 bases, 10 bases remained unmatched. This CDR3 comprises 15 residues. Germline-derived CDR1 and CDR2 are LGHDT and YNNKEL (reference sequence). This CDR3 is CASSPQWTGTYGYTF. DNA of the CDR3: TGTGCCAGCAGCCCCCAATGGACAGGAACGTATGGCTACACCTTC.

This clonotype was recorded once. The V gene is TRBV7-2, the J gene TRBJ2-7; a possible D gene is TRBD2 (6 bases). This CDR3 has 14 amino acids. Trimming stripped 4 bases from V and 4 bases from J, with 14 bases between. Germline CDR1 is SGHTA and CDR2 is FQGNSA. The DNA for the CDR3 is TGTGCCAGCAGCTCCGGACTACTCAGATACGAGCAGTACTTC. Translation gives CASSSGLLRYEQYF.

Concerning this clonotype itself: A much larger clone lies one base from this, so it may be a read error. The V and J genes are TRBV4-3 and TRBJ2-5; possible D gene TRBD1, 6 bases. The germline V and J ends were trimmed by 0 bases and 11 bases, with 19 bases remaining between them. The CDR3 totals 15 residues. The germline V gene encodes CDR1 LGHNA and CDR2 YSLEER. Here the CDR3 reads CASSQDAGAGNEQYF. The DNA for the CDR3 is TGCGCCAGCAGCCAAGATGCAGGGGCAGGCAATGAGCAGTACTTC.

To note about this clonotype: A much larger clone lies a single base off, so this may be a read error. The CDR3 region is CAASDVPTRAAYNEQFF. DNA for the CDR3: TGTGCCGCCAGTGATGTCCCCACCCGCGCCGCCTACAATGAGCAGTTCTTC. The chain is built from TRBV24-1 and TRBJ2-1, with unresolved D. Germline V gives CDR1 KGHDR, CDR2 SFDVKD. This CDR3 is built from 17 residues.

At least ten counts were recorded for this clonotype. The chain links TRBV5-6 to TRBJ1-2; D perhaps matches TRBD1 (5 bases). The CDR3 loop spans 14 amino acids. V was cut by 5 bases and J by 1 base, with 12 bases left in between. The V gene's germline CDR1 is SGHDT and CDR2 YYEEEE. The CDR3 protein is CASRWGRNNYGYTF. The CDR3 nucleotides are TGTGCCAGCAGGTGGGGCAGAAATAACTATGGCTACACCTTC.

This clonotype appeared a single time. J is TRBJ2-6 and V is TRBV19; 10 positions match TRBD1. Germline V gene lookup returns CDR1 LNHDA and CDR2 SQIVND (reference sequence). Trimming cost V 4 bases and J 8 bases; bases outside gene matches: 5. CDR3 size: 15 residues. In DNA, the CDR3 is TGTGCCAGTAGTAGGAGGACAGGGGGGACCAACGTCCTGACTTTC. As protein: CASSRRTGGTNVLTF.

At least ten counts were recorded for this clonotype. In DNA form, the CDR3 reads TGCAGTGCTAGGAAATTTACTAGCGGCTACAATGAGCAGTTCTTC. Translation: CSARKFTSGYNEQFF. The rearrangement joins TRBV20-1 to TRBJ2-1; TRBD2 aligns across 8 bases. The CDR3 is 15 amino acids. Germline trimming cut 3 bases from V and 3 bases from J; bases unmatched to any gene: 7. From germline, CDR1 is DFQATT and CDR2 SNEGSKA (reference sequence).

This clonotype was counted ten times or more. In DNA, the CDR3 is TGTGCCAGCACCCCGGGGGTCGGATACTTCTACGAGCAGTACTTC. It translates to CASTPGVGYFYEQYF. The chain is built from TRBV5-5 and TRBJ2-7, with D perhaps TRBD2 (6 bases). CDR3 size: 15 residues. CDR1 is SGHKS and CDR2 is YYEKEE in the germline V gene (reference sequence). Trimming cost V 6 bases and J 3 bases, with 19 bases left between them. Full variable domain (missing parts from reference TRBV5-5 and TRBJ2-7): DAGVTQSPTHLIKTRGQQVTLRCSPISGHKSVSWYQQVLGQGPQFIFQYYEKEERGRGNFPDRFSARQFPNYSSELNVNALLLGDSALYLCASTPGVGYFYEQYFGPGTRLTVT.

This clonotype occurred many times. The chain uses TRBV30 and TRBJ2-5; tentatively, D is TRBD1 (6 bases). V lost 3 bases and J 5 bases, leaving 7 bases between the germline ends. The CDR3 totals 11 residues. Germline V gene sequence: CDR1 GTSNPN, CDR2 SVGIG (reference sequence). CDR3 sequence reads: CAWRQGETQYF. In nucleotides, the CDR3 is TGTGCCTGGAGACAGGGCGAGACCCAGTACTTC.

This clonotype has a handful of counts. A much larger clone sits a single nucleotide away, making a read error possible. The chain combines TRBV12-3 or TRBV12-4 with TRBJ2-5; tentatively, D is TRBD2 (6 bases). Trimming removed 6 bases from V and 11 bases from J, with 22 bases in between. There are 14 residues in the CDR3. In nucleotides, the CDR3 is TGTGCCAGCAGCCTTGGCGCGGGGTTCGGTGAGCAGTACTTC. Residues: CASSLGAGFGEQYF.

This clonotype has a handful of counts. This chain links TRBV7-2 with TRBJ1-2; possibly TRBD1 for D (5 bases). Germline CDR1 is SGHTA and CDR2 is FQGNSA. The V end was cut by 5 bases, the J end by 2 bases, with 12 bases between. CDR3 length equals 14 residues. The CDR3 loop reads CASSPDTGNYGYTF. In DNA form, the CDR3 reads TGTGCCAGCAGCCCGGACACCGGAAACTATGGCTACACCTTC. Full variable domain (missing parts from reference TRBV7-2 and TRBJ1-2): GAGVSQSPSNKVTEKGKDVELRCDPISGHTALYWYRQSLGQGLEFLIYFQGNSAPDKSGLPSDRFSAERTGGSVSTLTIQRTQQEDSAVYLCASSPDTGNYGYTFGSGTRLTVV.

The sample holds a few counts of this clonotype. The chain recombines TRBV12-5 with TRBJ1-1; 9 bases line up with TRBD1. This CDR3 contains 12 residues. Losses at the gene ends were 6 bases for V and 8 bases for J; bases not matched to a gene: 4. Per germline, CDR1 LGHNT and CDR2 FRNRAP. The CDR3 sequence is CASGPDRGEAFF. CDR3 DNA sequence: TGTGCTAGTGGACCGGACAGGGGCGAAGCTTTCTTT.

The V gene is TRBV7-2, the J gene TRBJ2-5; the match to TRBD1 covers 9 bases. The CDR3 has 14 residues. V lost 5 bases, J lost 2 bases, and 3 bases stayed unmatched. Germline loops: CDR1 SGHTA, CDR2 FQGNSA. Here the CDR3 DNA reads TGTGCCAGCAGCACAGGGGGCGCACAAGAGACCCAGTACTTC. It encodes CASSTGGAQETQYF.

The CDR3 loop reads CASSKQGAVTEAFF. CDR3 DNA: TGTGCCAGCAGCAAACAGGGTGCCGTGACTGAAGCTTTCTTT. The rearrangement joins TRBV5-4 to TRBJ1-1, with D maybe TRBD1 (6 bases). This CDR3 is 14 amino acids long. Per the germline V gene, CDR1 is SGHNT and CDR2 is YYREEE (reference sequence). Trimming left V 4 bases short and J 5 bases short, with 15 bases between.

The rearrangement uses TRBV27 and TRBJ2-1; D unresolved. Trimming removed 3 bases from V and 6 bases from J, with 12 bases in between. Germline values: CDR1 MNHEY, CDR2 SMNVEV (reference sequence). The CDR3 spans 14 residues. CDR3 sequence: CASSFLRLGNEQFF. CDR3 nucleotide sequence: TGTGCCAGCAGTTTTCTACGCCTTGGCAATGAGCAGTTCTTC.

V gene TRBV12-3 or TRBV12-4 combines with J gene TRBJ2-3; 10 bases align to TRBD2. The V and J ends lost 3 bases and 3 bases, in that order; junction bases with no gene match: 6. The CDR3 sequence is 16 residues long. The CDR3 nucleotides read TGTGCCAGCAGTTTCAAGCGGGGGGGGAGAACAGATACGCAGTATTTT. This gives the protein CASSFKRGGRTDTQYF.

This chain connects TRBV7-2 to TRBJ1-3, with D possibly being TRBD1 (5 bases). This CDR3 comprises 16 residues. CDR1 is SGHTA and CDR2 is FQGNSA in the germline V gene. Trimming removed 2 bases from V and 4 bases from J, with 15 bases in between. The CDR3 loop reads CASSLRGTGSGNTIYF. In DNA, the CDR3 is TGTGCCAGCAGCTTAAGAGGGACGGGCTCGGGAAACACCATATATTTT. Using reference TRBV7-2 and TRBJ1-3 for the parts outside the CDR3, the full variable domain is GAGVSQSPSNKVTEKGKDVELRCDPISGHTALYWYRQSLGQGLEFLIYFQGNSAPDKSGLPSDRFSAERTGGSVSTLTIQRTQQEDSAVYLCASSLRGTGSGNTIYFGEGSWLTVV.

In this sample, this clonotype turned up many times. This sequence joins TRBV7-2 and TRBJ1-2, with D unclear. The V gene lost 2 bases and the J gene lost 7 bases, with 11 bases spanning the gap. The CDR3 covers 13 residues. Germline CDR1 reads SGHTA; CDR2 reads FQGNSA. The DNA of the CDR3 is TGTGCCAGCAGCTTAATAGGGTGGGCTGGCTACACCTTC. It is translated as CASSLIGWAGYTF.

To note about this clonotype: A much larger clone lies a single base off, so this may be a read error. The chain is built from TRBV30 and TRBJ2-1; 14 bases align to TRBD2. V lost 1 base and J lost 2; bases outside the gene matches: 4. CDR1 and CDR2 from the germline V gene are GTSNPN and SVGIG (reference sequence). This CDR3 spans 17 amino acids. The CDR3 is CAWSGETSGGAYNEQFF. The CDR3 DNA sequence: TGTGCCTGGAGTGGTGAGACTAGCGGGGGGGCCTACAATGAGCAGTTCTTC.

This clonotype was counted between two and nine times. A read error may explain this, as a much larger clone is one base away. V usage is TRBV7-9 and J usage is TRBJ2-1; D might be TRBD2 (6 bases). The CDR3 loop spans 15 amino acids. V lost 3 bases and J 8 bases, leaving 17 bases between the germline ends. The germline CDR1 and CDR2 sequences are SEHNR and FQNEAQ (reference sequence). The CDR3 reads CASSFETSNHDEQFF. CDR3 sequence (DNA): TGTGCCAGCAGCTTCGAAACTAGCAACCACGATGAGCAGTTCTTC.